This T cell receptor beta chain was captured by sequencing in a study of T cells in localized non-small cell lung cancer. The CDR3 length is 16 residues. Germline values: CDR1 MDHEN, CDR2 SYDVKM. V shed 7 bases and J 3 bases; nucleotides not matched to a gene: 13. The repertoire was sequenced with immunoSEQ multiplex PCR; TCRdb's copy has only in-frame clones and lacks some. The table has 4,500 to 5,000 clones, about 30% seen once. Broader study findings: There were a median roughly 60 of the top 100 tumor clones appearing in adjacent lung.

As for this clone: Its antigen is undetermined.

The V call is TRBV28, the J call TRBJ1-2, with TRBD1 matching 8 bases. This TCR derives from a woman between 40 and 69 years old with stage II squamous cell lung carcinoma. Here the sequenced sample was lung tumor tissue, taken before any cancer treatment. The CDR3 spells CASTTVPGGQDYGYTF. The CDR3 DNA sequence: TGTGCCAGCACTACAGTCCCAGGGGGCCAAGACTATGGCTACACCTTC.